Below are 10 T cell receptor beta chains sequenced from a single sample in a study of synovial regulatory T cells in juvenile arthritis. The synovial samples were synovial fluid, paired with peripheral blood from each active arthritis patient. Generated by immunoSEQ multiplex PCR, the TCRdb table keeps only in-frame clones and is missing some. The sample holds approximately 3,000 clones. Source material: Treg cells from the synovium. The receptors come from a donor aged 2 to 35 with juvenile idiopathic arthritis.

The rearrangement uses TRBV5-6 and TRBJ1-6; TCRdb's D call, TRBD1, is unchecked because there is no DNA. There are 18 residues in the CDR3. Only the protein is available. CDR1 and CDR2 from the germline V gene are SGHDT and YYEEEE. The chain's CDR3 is CASSLEGQALWYNSPLHF. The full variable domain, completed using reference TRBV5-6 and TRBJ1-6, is DAGVTQSPTHLIKTRGQQVTLRCSPKSGHDTVSWYQQALGQGPQFIFQYYEEEERQRGNFPDRFSGHQFPNYSSELNVNALLLGDSALYLCASSLEGQALWYNSPLHFGNGTRLTVT.

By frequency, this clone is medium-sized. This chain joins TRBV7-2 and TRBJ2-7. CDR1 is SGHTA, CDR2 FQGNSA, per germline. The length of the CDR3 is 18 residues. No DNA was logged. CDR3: CASSLMAWRRVNAYEQYF.

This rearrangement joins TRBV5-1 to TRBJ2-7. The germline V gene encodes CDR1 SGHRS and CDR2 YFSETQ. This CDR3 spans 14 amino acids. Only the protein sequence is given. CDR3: CASSLVVPPYEQYF. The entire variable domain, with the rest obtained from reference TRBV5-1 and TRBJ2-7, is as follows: KAGVTQTPRYLIKTRGQQVTLSCSPISGHRSVSWYQQTPGQGLQFLFEYFSETQRNKGNFPGRFSGRQFSNSRSEMNVSTLELGDSALYLCASSLVVPPYEQYFGPGTRLTVT.

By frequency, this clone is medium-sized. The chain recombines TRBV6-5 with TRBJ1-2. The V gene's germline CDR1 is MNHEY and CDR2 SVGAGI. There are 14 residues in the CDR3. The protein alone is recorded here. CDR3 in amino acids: CASSYLGGNYGYTF.

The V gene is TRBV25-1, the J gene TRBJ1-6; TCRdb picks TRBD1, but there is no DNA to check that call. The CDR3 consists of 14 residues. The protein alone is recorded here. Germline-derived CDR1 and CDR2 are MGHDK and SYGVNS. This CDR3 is CASSVGQGNSPLHF.

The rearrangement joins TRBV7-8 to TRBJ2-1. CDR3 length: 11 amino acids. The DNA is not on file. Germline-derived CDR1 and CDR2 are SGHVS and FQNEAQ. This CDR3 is CASSLVNEQFF.

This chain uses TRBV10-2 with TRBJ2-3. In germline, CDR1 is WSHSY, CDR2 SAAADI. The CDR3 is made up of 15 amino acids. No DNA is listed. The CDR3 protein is CASSEFRQVLGTQYF.

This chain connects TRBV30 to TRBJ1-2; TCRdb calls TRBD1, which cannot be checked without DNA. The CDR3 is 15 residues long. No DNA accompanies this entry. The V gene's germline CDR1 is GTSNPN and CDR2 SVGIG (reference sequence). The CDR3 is CAWRDRNIANYGYTF.

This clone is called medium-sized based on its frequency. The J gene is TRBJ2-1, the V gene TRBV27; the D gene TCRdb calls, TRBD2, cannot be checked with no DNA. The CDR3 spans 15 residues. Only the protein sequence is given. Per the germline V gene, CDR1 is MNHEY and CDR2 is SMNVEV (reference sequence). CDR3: CASSLSGMAYNEQFF.

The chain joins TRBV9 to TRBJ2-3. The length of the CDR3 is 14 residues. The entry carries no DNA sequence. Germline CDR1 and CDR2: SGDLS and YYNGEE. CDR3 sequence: CASSVTRVTDTQYF.